What follows describes a single T cell receptor (beta chain). TCRdb keeps only in-frame clones here, not all; method: immunoSEQ multiplex PCR. The table includes around 27,000 clones, roughly 92% detected once. This entry belongs to a study of T cell changes during pregnancy in multiple sclerosis. The germline V gene encodes CDR1 KGHSH and CDR2 LQKENI. CDR3 length equals 15 residues. Between the trimmed V and J ends, which lost 3 bases and 0 bases, there was a span of 11 bases. The clonotype comes from a female donor with multiple sclerosis, enrolled in a pregnancy study. The chain couples TRBV18 to TRBJ1-2; D remains ambiguous. Specimen: CD4+ T cells from peripheral blood mononuclear cells, collected in the first trimester of pregnancy. The CDR3 DNA follows: TGTGCCAGCTCACCCGCGTCTAAGTCTAACTATGGCTACACCTTC. It translates to CASSPASKSNYGYTF. The full variable domain, with the rest looked up from reference TRBV18 and TRBJ1-2, is NAGVMQNPRHLVRRRGQEARLRCSPMKGHSHVYWYRQLPEEGLKFMVYLQKENIIDESGMPKERFSAEFPKEGPSILRIQQVVRGDSAAYFCASSPASKSNYGYTFGSGTRLTVV.